The entry below gives a single T cell receptor (beta chain) sequence along with its context. The antigen remains unidentified. These data originate in a study of shared clonotypes between healthy human individuals. Study-wide points: Generation probabilities were higher for clonotypes shared across all four sorted-subset donors than for unshared ones. In the sorted subsets, rarefaction showed sequencing was incomplete despite large depth.

Libraries were prepared by immunoSEQ multiplex PCR; TCRdb keeps only in-frame clonotypes and omits some of them. The sample includes hundreds of thousands of clones, approximately 92% seen only once; the top ten take about 25%. As defined, naive CD8 cells were CD45RO-negative and positively selected for CCR7, with terminally differentiated effector memory CD45RA+ cells excluded. Germline V gives CDR1 KGHSH, CDR2 LQKENI. The V end lost 5 bases, the J end lost 1 base, and 14 bases lay between the germline ends. CDR3 size: 15 residues. Material for sequencing was naive CD8+ T cells sorted from blood. The rearrangement joins TRBV18 to TRBJ1-1, with D possibly matching TRBD1 (5 bases). The receptor was isolated from a man aged 30 to 39 in good health. The CDR3 region has the DNA TGTGCCAGCTCAGCGGCAGTCGGGGGGAACACTGAAGCTTTCTTT. This gives the protein CASSAAVGGNTEAFF.